The 29 T cell receptor beta chains below all came from one sample that was sequenced in a study of blood T cell repertoires in COVID-19. Sequenced by immunoSEQ multiplex PCR; TCRdb stores in-frame clones only, minus some. This sample carries a few hundred thousand clones, approximately 83% of them seen once, and the ten largest clones take under 2.5%. Sequenced input: PBMCs or T cells enriched from blood (not recorded which). These receptors were taken from a woman aged 45-65 years who had recovered from COVID-19.

This clone was seen only a few times. V is TRBV5-1 and J is TRBJ1-2, with D perhaps matching TRBD1 (6 bases). V was cut by 5 bases and J by 6 bases, with 20 bases left in between. Germline assignment: CDR1 SGHRS and CDR2 YFSETQ. The CDR3 has 15 amino acids. The CDR3 spells CASSYATGKGNGYTF. DNA for the CDR3: TGCGCCAGCAGTTATGCAACAGGGAAGGGGAATGGCTACACCTTC.

The chain carries TRBV5-1 and TRBJ2-7, with 7 bases that match TRBD2. Unmatched junction bases numbered 9, after V lost 0 bases and J lost 3 bases. Germline loops: CDR1 SGHRS, CDR2 YFSETQ. The CDR3 contains 16 residues. CDR3 amino acids: CASSLGASGDLYEQYF. The CDR3 DNA is TGCGCCAGCAGCTTGGGGGCTAGCGGAGACCTCTACGAGCAGTACTTC.

The chain is built from TRBV5-5 and TRBJ1-2, with 7 bases lining up with TRBD1. The germline V gene encodes CDR1 SGHKS and CDR2 YYEKEE (reference sequence). With 5 bases clipped from V and 1 base from J, the junction kept 5 bases outside the gene matches. The CDR3 is 14 amino acids. DNA for the CDR3: TGTGCCAGCAGGCAGACAGGGAATAACTATGGCTACACCTTC. Residues: CASRQTGNNYGYTF.

This chain uses TRBV5-5 with TRBJ2-3, with no clear D. With 0 bases removed from V and 6 bases from J, the gap between germline ends came to 8 bases. The CDR3 is 13 amino acids. Germline CDR1 is SGHKS and CDR2 is YYEKEE (reference sequence). CDR3 in DNA: TGTGCCAGCAGCTTGGGGCAAATGGATACGCAGTATTTT. It yields the protein CASSLGQMDTQYF.

The chain is built from TRBV6-5 and TRBJ2-3, with 7 bases identical to TRBD1. CDR1 is MNHEY, CDR2 SVGAGI, per germline. V shed 5 bases and J 7 bases; nucleotides not matched to a gene: 6. The CDR3 extends over 13 amino acids. The CDR3, as DNA: TGTGCCAGCAGTCACAACAGGGGATATACGCAGTATTTT. It encodes CASSHNRGYTQYF.

The V call is TRBV13, the J call TRBJ2-2; 11 bases fit TRBD1. Germline V gene data show CDR1 as PRHDT and CDR2 as FYEKMQ (reference sequence). CDR3 size: 16 residues. J lost 5 bases, V lost 0 bases, and 2 bases had no gene match. CDR3 DNA: TGTGCCAGCAGCTTAGGGGGACAGGGGGTAACCGGGGAGCTGTTTTTT. It is translated as CASSLGGQGVTGELFF.

This clone has just one count. The V call is TRBV28, the J call TRBJ2-1; D remains ambiguous. V was shortened by 3 bases and J by 8 bases, with 5 bases between the two germline ends. CDR3 length equals 11 residues. Germline V gene lookup returns CDR1 MDHEN and CDR2 SYDVKM. The CDR3, as DNA: TGTGCCAGCAGTTTTCAGGATGAGCAGTTCTTC. This codes for CASSFQDEQFF.

This rearrangement joins TRBV7-8 to TRBJ2-1; D not resolved. The CDR3 contains 15 residues. V was pared by 5 bases and J by 4 bases, with 15 bases between. In germline, CDR1 is SGHVS, CDR2 FQNEAQ. CDR3 residues: CASSPSDRSYNEQFF. The DNA for the CDR3 is TGTGCCAGCAGCCCGAGCGACCGTTCTTACAATGAGCAGTTCTTC.

The V call is TRBV27, the J call TRBJ2-3; 7 nucleotides align to TRBD1. Germline V lookup: CDR1 MNHEY, CDR2 SMNVEV (reference sequence). The CDR3 is 14 amino acids. Trimming at V came to 4 bases and at J to 6 bases, leaving 7 bases not matched to a gene. CDR3 loop: CASSSQGDEDTQYF. CDR3 nucleotides: TGTGCCAGCAGTTCTCAGGGGGATGAGGATACGCAGTATTTT.

The gene calls are TRBV28 and TRBJ2-5, with 10 bases aligning to TRBD2. V lost 5 bases and J lost 0; bases outside the gene matches: 9. Germline CDR1 and CDR2: MDHEN and SYDVKM. This CDR3 comprises 17 residues. Written as DNA, the CDR3 is TGTGCCAGCAGTCACAACCTAGCGGGAGATTACCAAGAGACCCAGTACTTC. Translated, it gives CASSHNLAGDYQETQYF.

The chain recombines TRBV3-1 (or the pseudogene TRBV3-2) with TRBJ2-7, with D possibly matching TRBD2 (6 bases). CDR1 LGHDT and CDR2 YNNKEL come from the germline V gene (reference sequence). Trimming cost V 1 base and J 2 bases, with 21 bases left between them. The CDR3 spans 18 residues. This CDR3 is CASSQAVERRLEAYEQYF. DNA of the CDR3: TGTGCCAGCAGCCAAGCGGTCGAGAGGAGACTAGAAGCCTACGAGCAGTACTTC.

The V gene is TRBV5-6, the J gene TRBJ1-1, with D possibly matching TRBD1 (6 bases). Germline lookup yields CDR1 SGHDT and CDR2 YYEEEE. Trimming left V 4 bases short and J 5 bases short, with 18 bases between. CDR3 length equals 15 residues. DNA of the CDR3: TGTGCCAGCAGCCTGTTCCCACAGGGAATGACTGAAGCTTTCTTT. Amino acid sequence: CASSLFPQGMTEAFF.

A few counts support this clone. The genes are TRBV9 and TRBJ2-7, with 7 bases lining up with TRBD2. Germline V gene data show CDR1 as SGDLS and CDR2 as YYNGEE. The length of the CDR3 is 14 residues. The junction had 3 bases not matched to a gene; V was cut back by 1 base and J by 2 bases. The DNA for the CDR3 is TGTGCCAGCAGCGTATTAGCGGGCGCCTACGAGCAGTACTTC. This codes for CASSVLAGAYEQYF.

The chain employs TRBV27 and TRBJ1-4; unclear D gene. Germline assignment: CDR1 MNHEY and CDR2 SMNVEV (reference sequence). This CDR3 comprises 12 residues. Trimming took off 6 bases at V and 10 bases at J, with 12 bases between the two ends. This CDR3 is CASSPETRKLFF. DNA for the CDR3: TGTGCCAGCAGCCCAGAGACTCGAAAACTGTTTTTT.

Concerning this clone itself: Without the conserved terminal phenylalanine or tryptophan, this CDR3 likely stems from a read error. The chain links TRBV30 to TRBJ1-6; D unclear. V was clipped by 1 base and J by 3 bases, with 13 bases between them. Germline lookup yields CDR1 GTSNPN and CDR2 SVGIG (reference sequence). The CDR3 is made up of 16 amino acids. CDR3 nucleotides: TGTGCCTGGAGTGGGGGAGGAAACCTCTATAATTCACCCCTCCACCTT. This gives the protein CAWSGGGNLYNSPLHL.

The J gene is TRBJ2-3, the V gene TRBV7-9; D not resolved. V lost 5 bases and J 6 bases, leaving 15 bases between the germline ends. The germline V gene encodes CDR1 SEHNR and CDR2 FQNEAQ (reference sequence). The CDR3 length is 14 residues. Written as DNA, the CDR3 is TGTGCCAGCAGCAACCCGGAACCCGGGGATACGCAGTATTTT. Translated, it gives CASSNPEPGDTQYF. Filled out from reference TRBV7-9 and TRBJ2-3, the complete variable domain reads DTGVSQNPRHKITKRGQNVTFRCDPISEHNRLYWYRQTLGQGPEFLTYFQNEAQLEKSRLLSDRFSAERPKGSFSTLEIQRTEQGDSAMYLCASSNPEPGDTQYFGPGTRLTVL.

The genes are TRBV5-1 and TRBJ1-1, with D perhaps TRBD1 (6 bases). The V gene's germline CDR1 is SGHRS and CDR2 YFSETQ. The CDR3 length is 14 residues. V lost 2 bases and J lost 4, with 12 bases in between. CDR3 protein: CASSLFQGSTEAFF. DNA for the CDR3: TGCGCCAGCAGCTTATTTCAGGGGAGCACTGAAGCTTTCTTT.

This clone was picked up one time. This chain connects TRBV10-3 to TRBJ1-5; tentatively, D is TRBD1 (6 bases). CDR1 and CDR2 from the germline V gene are ENHRY and SYGVKD. The length of the CDR3 is 15 residues. V was clipped by 2 bases and J by 4 bases, with 12 bases between them. The CDR3 DNA reads as TGTGCCATCAGTGAGCAGACAGGTGGAAATCAGCCCCAGCATTTT. This encodes CAISEQTGGNQPQHF.

This clone has a single count. The chain joins TRBV28 to TRBJ2-3, with TRBD2 identical over 7 bases. The trim removed 6 bases at V and 8 bases at J, leaving 11 bases unmatched. This CDR3 spans 14 amino acids. Germline lookup yields CDR1 MDHEN and CDR2 SYDVKM. The CDR3 loop is CASRGGWRLGTQYF. CDR3 nucleotide sequence: TGTGCCAGCAGGGGGGGGTGGAGGCTTGGTACGCAGTATTTT.

This chain connects TRBV5-1 to TRBJ2-7; 11 positions match TRBD2. Germline V gene data show CDR1 as SGHRS and CDR2 as YFSETQ. The junction had 4 bases not matched to a gene; V was cut back by 6 bases and J by 5 bases. This CDR3 spans 13 amino acids. CDR3 region: CASTTSGSNEQYF. The DNA for the CDR3 is TGCGCCAGCACCACTAGCGGGAGTAACGAGCAGTACTTC.

The rearrangement uses TRBV19 and TRBJ2-2, with D possibly TRBD2 on 5 matching bases. This CDR3 spans 14 amino acids. From germline, CDR1 is LNHDA and CDR2 SQIVND (reference sequence). Trimming removed 5 bases at V and 0 bases at J, with 7 bases between. Written as DNA, the CDR3 is TGTGCCAGTAGTGTCGGGACGAACACCGGGGAGCTGTTTTTT. Its translation is CASSVGTNTGELFF.

CDR3 sequence (DNA): TGTGCCAGTAGGGGGACAGGCCTTGGAGGAGAGACCCAGTACTTC. It translates to CASRGTGLGGETQYF. The chain links TRBV19 to TRBJ2-5; 8 bases match TRBD1. J gave up 4 bases and V 6 bases, and 10 bases lay outside the gene matches. Per the germline V gene, CDR1 is LNHDA and CDR2 is SQIVND (reference sequence). The CDR3 runs to 15 residues.

The chain links TRBV18 to TRBJ1-3; D call uncertain. This CDR3 comprises 14 residues. Germline assignment: CDR1 KGHSH and CDR2 LQKENI. Trimming removed 3 bases at V and 0 bases at J, with 6 bases between. The CDR3 loop reads CASSPQRSGNTIYF. The CDR3 DNA reads TGTGCCAGCTCACCTCAGCGCTCTGGAAACACCATATATTTT.

The V and J genes are TRBV18 and TRBJ1-5; TRBD1 agrees at 8 bases. Germline CDR1 is KGHSH and CDR2 is LQKENI. The CDR3 has 15 residues. Trimming removed 6 bases from V and 5 bases from J; junction bases left unmatched: 9. The chain's CDR3 is CASSQTGGRYQPQHF. In DNA form, the CDR3 reads TGTGCCAGCTCCCAAACAGGGGGTCGGTATCAGCCCCAGCATTTT.

The chain recombines TRBV20-1 with TRBJ2-4; D unclear. Trimming took 6 bases from V and 4 from J, leaving 4 bases between them. CDR3 length: 10 amino acids. Per germline, CDR1 DFQATT and CDR2 SNEGSKA (reference sequence). CDR3 region: CSALKNIQYF. The CDR3 nucleotides read TGCAGTGCGCTAAAAAACATTCAGTACTTC.

The rearrangement links TRBV2 to TRBJ1-5; 7 nucleotides match TRBD1. J gave up 6 bases and V 0 bases, and 8 bases lay outside the gene matches. This CDR3 spans 16 amino acids. CDR1 and CDR2 from the germline V gene are SNHLY and FYNNEI. CDR3: CASSEASGTVIQPQHF. The CDR3 nucleotides read TGTGCCAGCAGTGAAGCCTCCGGGACAGTTATTCAGCCCCAGCATTTT.

In its sample, this clone was seen a few times. This chain links TRBV9 with TRBJ1-1; no definite D call. Trimming stripped 3 bases from V and 5 bases from J, with 14 bases between. The CDR3 covers 14 residues. The germline V gene encodes CDR1 SGDLS and CDR2 YYNGEE. The CDR3 nucleotides are TGTGCCAGCAGCGAGTGGGGAGGATCGACTGAAGCTTTCTTT. This gives the protein CASSEWGGSTEAFF.

The chain recombines TRBV4-1 with TRBJ2-5, with 10 bases matching TRBD1. V shed 3 bases, J shed 5 bases, and the junction held 6 bases outside the gene matches. The CDR3 has 15 residues. Germline CDR1 is MGHRA and CDR2 is YSYEKL. In nucleotides, the CDR3 is TGCGCCAGCAGCCAGTCGGGACAGGGGTGGGAGACCCAGTACTTC. Its translation is CASSQSGQGWETQYF.

V usage is TRBV9 and J usage is TRBJ2-5; 8 bases map to TRBD1. After removal of 3 bases from V and 5 bases from J, the junction contained 12 bases not matched to a gene. Per germline, CDR1 SGDLS and CDR2 YYNGEE. The CDR3 has 16 amino acids. DNA for the CDR3: TGTGCCAGCAGCGCGGACAGGGTAGGGACCGGGGAGACCCAGTACTTC. This codes for CASSADRVGTGETQYF.